The clone carrying this T cell receptor beta chain was counted a few times. The antigen is not known. This specimen belongs to a study of cytomegalovirus exposure and HLA in healthy donors. The study ran its PCR with 60 Vbeta and 13 Jbeta primers. Measured with immunoSEQ multiplex PCR; TCRdb has only the in-frame clones, and not every one. The data hold 150,000 or so clones, with around two thirds observed a single time. J lost 0 bases, V lost 5 bases, and 5 bases had no gene match. Germline assignment: CDR1 SNHLY and CDR2 FYNNEI. The CDR3 spans 17 residues. General study results and limits: In an earlier analysis, about 87% or about 30%: the productive usage of most TCR beta V segments. Researchers counted approximately 160 TCR beta chains as cytomegalovirus-associated.

The V and J genes are TRBV2 and TRBJ2-6; 9 bases fit TRBD1. The sample comprised PBMCs. The TCR sequence derives from a woman aged 18-29 years in good health and CMV-seronegative. CDR3 amino acids: CASSTGQGNSGANVLTF. In DNA, the CDR3 is TGTGCCAGCAGTACGGGACAGGGAAACTCTGGGGCCAACGTCCTGACTTTC. Based on the CDR3 plus reference TRBV2 and TRBJ2-6, the full variable domain is EPEVTQTPSHQVTQMGQEVILRCVPISNHLYFYWYRQILGQKVEFLVSFYNNEISEKSEIFDDQFSVERPDGSNFTLKIRSTKLEDSAMYFCASSTGQGNSGANVLTFGAGSRLTVL.